This T cell receptor (beta chain) was profiled in a study of T cells in localized non-small cell lung cancer. The table came from immunoSEQ multiplex PCR; TCRdb's copy has only in-frame clones and leaves some out. The sample records tens of thousands of clones, 78% being singletons. About this clone itself: Its antigen is undetermined.

Germline V CDR1 and CDR2: SEHNR, FQNEAQ (reference sequence). The CDR3 totals 18 residues. With 5 bases clipped from V and 2 bases from J, the junction kept 12 bases outside the gene matches. Findings and limits, study-wide: A denser population of T cells in blood accompanied longer overall survival.

Material: peripheral blood, obtained before any cancer treatment. This receptor was taken from a male donor aged 60 or older with stage II squamous cell lung carcinoma. This sequence joins TRBV7-9 and TRBJ1-5, with TRBD1 matching 10 bases. The CDR3 DNA sequence: TGTGCCAGCAGCCGGGACAGGGGAGTACCCATAGGCAATCAGCCCCAGCATTTT. Protein: CASSRDRGVPIGNQPQHF.